The 5 T cell receptor beta chains presented below share a single source sample, sequenced in a study of T cell changes during pregnancy in multiple sclerosis. Assay: immunoSEQ multiplex PCR; the TCRdb copy retains only in-frame clones and omits some. The table has roughly 100,000 clones, 91% seen once. The material was peripheral blood, obtained after pregnancy. The receptors originated from a female donor in good health, enrolled as a control in a pregnancy study.

This chain connects TRBV30 to TRBJ2-7; 8 nucleotides line up with TRBD1. The germline gives CDR1 GTSNPN, CDR2 SVGIG (reference sequence). The J segment lost 3 bases and the V segment lost 3 bases, leaving 13 bases of the junction unmatched. This CDR3 has 16 residues. In nucleotides, the CDR3 is TGTGCCTGGAGGCTTTCCGGGACAGGAGGACTCTACGAGCAGTACTTC. Its translation: CAWRLSGTGGLYEQYF.

The CDR3 reads CAIGGTGTTNYGYTF. The DNA for the CDR3 is TGTGCCATCGGGGGGACAGGGACTACTAACTATGGCTACACCTTC. The V gene is TRBV10-3, the J gene TRBJ1-2; 9 nucleotides agree with TRBD1. The germline gives CDR1 ENHRY, CDR2 SYGVKD. This CDR3 spans 15 amino acids. J gave up 0 bases and V 8 bases, and 7 bases lay outside the gene matches.

The chain joins TRBV18 to TRBJ1-1; 7 bases align to TRBD1. This CDR3 has 16 residues. With 5 bases clipped from V and 1 base from J, the junction kept 10 bases outside the gene matches. The germline V gene has CDR1 KGHSH and CDR2 LQKENI. This CDR3 is CASSSGQAKRNTEAFF. CDR3 bases: TGTGCCAGCTCATCCGGACAGGCAAAGCGGAACACTGAAGCTTTCTTT.

V gene TRBV4-3 combines with J gene TRBJ2-1, with TRBD2 identical over 8 bases. The CDR3 sequence is 16 residues long. CDR1 is LGHNA, CDR2 YSLEER, per germline. Trimming cost V 0 bases and J 8 bases; bases outside gene matches: 9. The CDR3 DNA sequence: TGCGCCAGCAGCCAAGATGGACGGGGGGGCCTGTATGAGCAGTTCTTC. Translating gives CASSQDGRGGLYEQFF.

V and J are TRBV7-2 and TRBJ2-2; maybe TRBD1 (6 bases). The germline gives CDR1 SGHTA, CDR2 FQGNSA. The CDR3 contains 14 residues. Trimming removed 5 bases at V and 7 bases at J, with 14 bases between. CDR3: CASSPRGSGGELFF. For the CDR3, the DNA is TGTGCCAGCAGCCCCAGGGGTTCGGGCGGGGAGCTGTTTTTT. Drawing the rest from reference TRBV7-2 and TRBJ2-2, the complete variable domain is GAGVSQSPSNKVTEKGKDVELRCDPISGHTALYWYRQSLGQGLEFLIYFQGNSAPDKSGLPSDRFSAERTGGSVSTLTIQRTQQEDSAVYLCASSPRGSGGELFFGEGSRLTVL.